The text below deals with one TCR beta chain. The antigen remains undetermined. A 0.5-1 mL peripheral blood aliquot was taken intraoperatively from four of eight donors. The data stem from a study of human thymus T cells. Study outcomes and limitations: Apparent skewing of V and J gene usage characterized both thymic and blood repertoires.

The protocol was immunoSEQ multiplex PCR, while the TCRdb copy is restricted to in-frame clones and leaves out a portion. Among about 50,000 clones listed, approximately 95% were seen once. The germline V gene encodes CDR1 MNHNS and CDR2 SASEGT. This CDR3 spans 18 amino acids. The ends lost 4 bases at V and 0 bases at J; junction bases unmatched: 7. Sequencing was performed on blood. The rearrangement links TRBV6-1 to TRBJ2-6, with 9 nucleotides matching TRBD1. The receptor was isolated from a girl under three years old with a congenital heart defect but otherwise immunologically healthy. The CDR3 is CASSVQGAPLSGANVLTF. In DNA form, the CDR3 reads TGTGCCAGCAGTGTACAGGGGGCCCCCCTCTCTGGGGCCAACGTCCTGACTTTC.